This is a list of T cell receptor beta chains from one sample in a study of T cells after yellow fever vaccination. MiXCR was run by TCRdb on the 5' RACE reads, yielding one entry per CDR3 protein. The sample contains some 300,000 distinct CDR3 sequences, approximately 10% of which appear only once. Sample: CD4+ T cells sorted from PBMCs, taken 5 days after the yellow fever booster vaccination. These receptors were taken from a man between 18 and 29 years old who received the YFV17D yellow fever vaccine. Each CDR3 is given with its conserved first and last residue. Each record gives: clone size, J gene, D gene, CDR3 length, V gene, CDR3 DNA, CDR3 protein. D genes are given only for firm matches. Clone size is not always given. Where it is, it says once, few, many or a class for expanded clones.

>many|TRBJ2-3|NA|13|TRBV29-1
TGCAGCGTTGAACAACAGATAACAGATACGCAGTATTTT
CSVEQQITDTQYF
>few|TRBJ1-3|NA|14|TRBV12-5
TGTGCTAGTGGTTTGTCCCTAAGGGGAAACACCATATATTTT
CASGLSLRGNTIYF
>NA|TRBJ2-2|NA|16|TRBV9
TGTGCCAGCAGCGTGGGGGCGTTAGGGGCGGCCGGGGAGCTGTTTTTT
CASSVGALGAAGELFF
>many|TRBJ2-3|NA|13|TRBV5-1
TGCGCCAGCAGTTATAGGAGGGGGGATACGCAGTATTTT
CASSYRRGDTQYF
>NA|TRBJ1-2|NA|14|TRBV6-5
TGTGCCACCCTCGACAGGCGTAATGGGTATGGCTACACCTTC
CATLDRRNGYGYTF
>NA|TRBJ2-5|NA|11|TRBV18
TGTGCCAGCCAAGGATCAGAGACCCAGTACTTC
CASQGSETQYF
>NA|TRBJ1-2|NA|15|TRBV5-5
TGTGCCAGCAGCTTGGGGGGAAGTCCTAACTATGGCTACACCTTC
CASSLGGSPNYGYTF
>few|TRBJ2-1|NA|14|TRBV12-3/TRBV12-4
TGTGCCAGCAGTATCGGGACCAACGTCGGTGAGCAGTTCTTC
CASSIGTNVGEQFF
>NA|TRBJ2-5|NA|15|TRBV6-5
TGTGCCAGCAGTTCTAAGTCAGGGACGGGAGAGACCCAGTACTTC
CASSSKSGTGETQYF
>NA|TRBJ2-7|NA|14|TRBV20-1
TGCAGTGCTAGCCCAGCCGCGGTCCCCTACGAGCAGTACTTC
CSASPAAVPYEQYF
>few|TRBJ2-1|TRBD2|15|TRBV7-6
TGTGCCAGCAGCTTAGTGGCCGGGGGGGGCAATGAGCAGTTCTTC
CASSLVAGGGNEQFF
>NA|TRBJ1-2|NA|15|TRBV15
TGTGCCACCAGCAGAGATCGCGGAGCTAACTATGGCTACACCTTC
CATSRDRGANYGYTF
>NA|TRBJ2-2|NA|13|TRBV6-6
TGTGCCAGCAGCCGGGAAGACGCCGGGGAGCTGTTTTTT
CASSREDAGELFF
>many|TRBJ2-3|NA|15|TRBV3-1
TGTGCCAGCAGCGACGAGCTCCTTGGCACAGATACGCAGTATTTT
CASSDELLGTDTQYF
>few|TRBJ2-4|NA|17|TRBV7-9
TGTGCCAGCAGCTTAGAGGTCGGTGGGCAGGGCAAAAACATTCAGTACTTC
CASSLEVGGQGKNIQYF
>NA|TRBJ2-1|TRBD2|15|TRBV7-7
TGTGCTAGCAGCTTAGCCCCTACTAGCGGGGGGGCCCTGTTCTTC
CASSLAPTSGGALFF
>many|TRBJ1-6|TRBD1|13|TRBV28
TGTGCCAGCAGTAGGGACAGCAATTCACCCCTCCACTTT
CASSRDSNSPLHF
>few|TRBJ1-2|NA|14|TRBV5-1
TGCGCCAGCAGCCCCGAGGGGGGGAACTATGGCTACACCTTC
CASSPEGGNYGYTF
>few|TRBJ1-2|TRBD1|16|TRBV4-1
TGCGCCAGCAGCCAACCGAGACAGGGATCAAACTATGGCTACACCTTC
CASSQPRQGSNYGYTF
>few|TRBJ1-6|TRBD1|14|TRBV5-1
TGCGCCAGCAGCTTATCACAGGGGAATTCACCCCTCCACTTT
CASSLSQGNSPLHF
>many|TRBJ2-5|NA|13|TRBV24-1
TGTGCCACCAGTGATGGTCCTACGGAGACCCAGTACTTC
CATSDGPTETQYF
>few|TRBJ1-6|NA|16|TRBV6-2/TRBV6-3
TGTGCCAGCAGTTACCAGGGGAGCTCCTATAATTCACCCCTCCACTTT
CASSYQGSSYNSPLHF
>many|TRBJ2-1|NA|15|TRBV20-1
TGCAGTGCTAGAGATCGCCTTAGCTCCTACAATGAGCAGTTCTTC
CSARDRLSSYNEQFF
>few|TRBJ1-1|NA|12|TRBV20-1
TGCAGTGCTAGACAGGGGAGCACTGAAGCTTTCTTT
CSARQGSTEAFF
>NA|TRBJ2-3|TRBD1|14|TRBV7-9
TGTGCCAGCAGAGGGGGCCAAAGCACAGATACGCAGTATTTT
CASRGGQSTDTQYF
>NA|TRBJ1-1|NA|13|TRBV5-1
TGCGCCAGCAGCTTTGTACAGAACACTGAAGCTTTCTTT
CASSFVQNTEAFF
>NA|TRBJ1-1|NA|15|TRBV5-5
TGTGCCAGCAGCTTGACCGTCCCTGGCGCTCCTGAAGCTTTCTTT
CASSLTVPGAPEAFF
>few|TRBJ1-1|TRBD1|14|TRBV10-3
TGTGCCATCAGTGGGCTTGACAGGGGCACTGAAGCTTTCTTT
CAISGLDRGTEAFF
>NA|TRBJ2-2|TRBD1|14|TRBV29-1
TGCAGCGTAGAGGGACAGGGGGGGGCCGGGGAGCTGTTTTTT
CSVEGQGGAGELFF
>few|TRBJ2-1|TRBD2|14|TRBV7-2
TGTGCCAGCCGCGGGGCGGGGGGGTCGTATGAGCAGTTCTTC
CASRGAGGSYEQFF
>few|TRBJ2-5|NA|14|TRBV6-6
TGTGCCAGCAGCGCGGAGGGGGGGGAAGAGACCCAGTACTTC
CASSAEGGEETQYF
>few|TRBJ2-7|TRBD1|16|TRBV7-2
TGTGCCAGCAGCTCCCGTGGGGGACAGGGGGCATACGAGCAGTACTTC
CASSSRGGQGAYEQYF
>NA|TRBJ2-3|TRBD2|13|TRBV7-9
TGTGCCTGCAGCGGGGTCGGCTCAGATACGCAGTATTTT
CACSGVGSDTQYF
>NA|TRBJ2-7|TRBD2|11|TRBV5-6
TGTGCCAGCAGCTTCGGGACTAGCCTGTACTTC
CASSFGTSLYF
>many|TRBJ2-1|NA|13|TRBV9
TGTGCCAGCAGCGTAGGGGGGGACAATGAGCAGTTCTTC
CASSVGGDNEQFF
>many|TRBJ2-3|NA|13|TRBV15
TGTGCCACCAGCAGAGAGGGCACAGATACGCAGTATTTT
CATSREGTDTQYF
>NA|TRBJ2-3|NA|13|TRBV20-1
TGCAGTGCTAGAGGGGGCAGGGAAGATACGCAGTATTTT
CSARGGREDTQYF
>NA|TRBJ2-3|TRBD2|16|TRBV7-2
TGTGCCAGCAGCTTTCTAGCGGGGGGGTACACAGATACGCAGTATTTT
CASSFLAGGYTDTQYF
>NA|TRBJ2-3|NA|15|TRBV2
TGTGCCAGCAGGCCAGGAGGGGCAAACACAGATACGCAGTATTTT
CASRPGGANTDTQYF
>NA|TRBJ1-2|TRBD1|14|TRBV10-3
TGTGCCATCAGTGATGCGACAGGGGGCAATGGCTACACCTTC
CAISDATGGNGYTF
>NA|TRBJ1-4|NA|13|TRBV4-2
TGTGCCAGCAGCCAAGATAGATCCGAAAAACTGTTTTTT
CASSQDRSEKLFF
>few|TRBJ2-1|NA|12|TRBV15
TGTGCCACCAGCAGAGATAGGCGGGAGCAGTTCTTC
CATSRDRREQFF